These 22 T cell receptor beta chains were all obtained from the same sample, sequenced in a study of T-cell memory formation after mild COVID-19. TCRdb passed the 5' RACE reads through MiXCR, listing each CDR3 protein once. This table holds tens of thousands of distinct CDR3 sequences, over 8.5% found once. Material for sequencing was PBMCs or a T cell subset sorted from them (not recorded which). These receptors all come from an adult woman who had mild COVID-19 (a few samples of this study predate the infection). Cell type and time point are not known.

This clonotype has just a few counts. V is TRBV6-1 and J is TRBJ2-1; D could derive from TRBD1 or TRBD2 (5 bases each). CDR1 MNHNS and CDR2 SASEGT come from the germline V gene. Trimming removed 6 bases at V and 14 bases at J, with 17 bases between. The CDR3 totals 12 residues. The CDR3: CASSERGGLKFF. DNA for the CDR3: TGTGCCAGCAGCGAAAGGGGCGGGTTGAAGTTCTTC.

This clonotype turned up a few times. The chain employs TRBV7-3 and TRBJ2-1; D gene ambiguous. CDR1 and CDR2 (germline): SGHTA, FQGTGA. The V end lost 5 bases, the J end lost 8 bases, and 13 bases lay between the germline ends. The CDR3 covers 13 residues. The CDR3 spells CASSQSVPDEQFF. In DNA, the CDR3 is TGTGCCAGCAGCCAAAGCGTCCCTGATGAGCAGTTCTTC.

This clonotype ranks as medium-sized. The chain combines TRBV7-9 with TRBJ2-7; TRBD1 is a possible D gene (6 bases). CDR1 is SEHNR, CDR2 FQNEAQ, per germline (reference sequence). With 3 bases removed from V and 1 base from J, the gap between germline ends came to 22 bases. This CDR3 comprises 18 residues. The CDR3 DNA reads as TGTGCCAGCAGCTTCGAGGAGTCGTGGGCAGGGGCGTCCTACGAGCAGTACTTC. Protein sequence: CASSFEESWAGASYEQYF.

This sequence joins TRBV4-1 and TRBJ1-5, with D hard to call. The CDR3 is made up of 16 amino acids. Germline V gene sequence: CDR1 MGHRA, CDR2 YSYEKL. Trimming left V 0 bases short and J 1 base short, with 10 bases between. The DNA of the CDR3 is TGCGCCAGCAGCCAAGAAGGACCACTGAGCAATCAGCCCCAGCATTTT. It codes for CASSQEGPLSNQPQHF.

This clonotype was seen many times. This chain connects TRBV7-2 to TRBJ2-7; 10 bases are shared with TRBD2. Trimming took 6 bases from V and 0 from J; bases not matched to a gene: 5. Germline CDR1 SGHTA, CDR2 FQGNSA. The CDR3 runs 15 residues. The CDR3 DNA is TGTGCCAGCAGGGGACTAGCGCGTAGCTCCTACGAGCAGTACTTC. It encodes CASRGLARSSYEQYF.

The chain has TRBV3-1 and TRBJ2-2, with 11 bases identical to TRBD2. This CDR3 contains 18 residues. Trimming removed 0 bases from V and 7 bases from J; junction bases left unmatched: 10. In germline, CDR1 is LGHDT, CDR2 YNNKEL (reference sequence). CDR3 in DNA: TGTGCCAGCAGCCAAGAAAGGCTCCGGCTAGCGGGAGGCGGGGAGCTGTTTTTT. Translated, it gives CASSQERLRLAGGGELFF.

The J gene is TRBJ1-2, the V gene TRBV5-1, with 7 bases that match TRBD1. This CDR3 is 13 amino acids long. Germline V CDR1 and CDR2: SGHRS, YFSETQ. With 6 bases clipped from V and 7 bases from J, the junction kept 9 bases outside the gene matches. Here the CDR3 reads CASTPDRDGGYTF. The CDR3 DNA is TGCGCCAGCACCCCCGACAGGGATGGTGGCTACACCTTC.

CDR3 coding DNA: TGTGCCAGTAGTATCTTCGAGGGACAGGGGGCGGACGAGCAGTACTTC. This translates into CASSIFEGQGADEQYF. The V call is TRBV19, the J call TRBJ2-7; 12 bases align to TRBD1. In germline, CDR1 is LNHDA, CDR2 SQIVND (reference sequence). With 3 bases clipped from V and 5 bases from J, the junction kept 8 bases outside the gene matches. CDR3 length: 16 amino acids.

The table lists this clonotype with a few counts. The rearrangement uses TRBV11-2 and TRBJ2-3; TRBD2 matches at 9 bases. The V segment lost 0 bases and the J segment 11 bases; nucleotides outside the gene matches: 12. Germline V gene sequence: CDR1 SGHAT, CDR2 FQNNGV. The length of the CDR3 is 16 residues. In nucleotides, the CDR3 is TGTGCCAGCAGCTTAGACCTTAGCGGGGGCTTGAACGGGCAGTATTTT. Its protein product is CASSLDLSGGLNGQYF.

This clonotype was seen only a few times. The V gene is TRBV2, the J gene TRBJ2-7; 8 bases map to TRBD2. This CDR3 has 13 residues. Trimming removed 6 bases from V and 3 bases from J; junction bases left unmatched: 4. CDR1 is SNHLY and CDR2 is FYNNEI in the germline V gene. CDR3 loop: CASRRTSRYEQYF. For the CDR3, the DNA is TGTGCCAGCAGACGGACTAGCCGCTACGAGCAGTACTTC.

This sequence joins TRBV27 and TRBJ2-7, with D maybe TRBD2 (6 bases). Trimming stripped 6 bases from V and 5 bases from J, with 20 bases between. Germline assignment: CDR1 MNHEY and CDR2 SMNVEV (reference sequence). The CDR3 has 15 residues. The CDR3 sequence is CASRAPRRALHEQYF. The DNA of the CDR3 is TGTGCCAGCAGAGCCCCAAGGAGGGCTCTTCACGAGCAGTACTTC.

There are a few counts of this clonotype. V and J are TRBV20-1 and TRBJ1-5; 9 bases align to TRBD1. CDR1 and CDR2 (germline): DFQATT, SNEGSKA (reference sequence). Unmatched junction bases numbered 10, after V lost 0 bases and J lost 7 bases. The CDR3 has 16 residues. CDR3 region: CSARDDTGGAGQPQHF. The DNA of the CDR3 is TGCAGTGCTAGAGACGACACAGGGGGCGCGGGACAGCCCCAGCATTTT.

This chain links TRBV4-2 with TRBJ2-3; 8 bases agree with TRBD2. The V gene's germline CDR1 is LGHNA and CDR2 YNFKEQ. The CDR3 spans 17 residues. The trim removed 3 bases at V and 4 bases at J, leaving 12 bases unmatched. The CDR3 DNA reads TGTGCCAGCAGCCATGGAAGGGGGGGAGCGGGGGCAGATACGCAGTATTTT. Translated, it gives CASSHGRGGAGADTQYF.

This clonotype was observed a few times. The chain links TRBV19 to TRBJ1-2; no clear D gene. Germline V gene sequence: CDR1 LNHDA, CDR2 SQIVND (reference sequence). V shed 1 base and J shed 8 bases, with 17 bases lying between them. The CDR3 loop spans 15 amino acids. CDR3: CASSIGPGSERGYTF. In DNA form, the CDR3 reads TGTGCCAGTAGTATAGGTCCAGGCTCCGAGAGGGGCTACACCTTC. Looking up the rest from reference TRBV19 and TRBJ1-2 gives the full variable domain: DGGITQSPKYLFRKEGQNVTLSCEQNLNHDAMYWYRQDPGQGLRLIYYSQIVNDFQKGDIAEGYSVSREKKESFPLTVTSAQKNPTAFYLCASSIGPGSERGYTFGSGTRLTVV.

This clonotype has more than one count but fewer than ten. This chain uses TRBV12-3 or TRBV12-4 with TRBJ1-1; TRBD1 matches 7 bases. The CDR3 consists of 13 residues. Losses at the gene ends were 6 bases for V and 8 bases for J; bases not matched to a gene: 9. CDR3 sequence: CASSSTPQGEAFF. The CDR3 region has the DNA TGTGCCAGCAGCTCCACCCCACAGGGGGAAGCTTTCTTT.

This clonotype has just a few counts. The V gene is TRBV20-1, the J gene TRBJ2-7; 13 positions agree with TRBD2. With V trimmed by 6 bases and J by 3 bases, 5 bases remained unmatched. CDR1 is DFQATT, CDR2 SNEGSKA, per germline (reference sequence). CDR3 length: 14 amino acids. The CDR3 DNA is TGCAGTGCATCCACTAGCGGGGGGGTCTACGAGCAGTACTTC. Its protein product is CSASTSGGVYEQYF.

This clonotype came up many times. The chain employs TRBV7-2 and TRBJ1-1; maybe TRBD1 (6 bases). Germline V gene lookup returns CDR1 SGHTA and CDR2 FQGNSA. The CDR3 has 14 residues. Trimming stripped 3 bases from V and 1 base from J, with 9 bases between. CDR3 coding DNA: TGTGCCAGCAGCTTCCAGGGGAGGAACACTGAAGCTTTCTTT. It translates to CASSFQGRNTEAFF.

The chain couples TRBV9 to TRBJ2-5; 8 nucleotides line up with TRBD2. CDR1 and CDR2 (germline): SGDLS, YYNGEE. The CDR3 spans 16 residues. V lost 0 bases, J lost 3 bases, and 7 bases stayed unmatched. The CDR3 region is CASSVGIGRAEETQYF. The CDR3 DNA sequence: TGTGCCAGCAGCGTAGGGATCGGGAGGGCCGAAGAGACCCAGTACTTC.

This clonotype was counted at least ten times. The chain carries TRBV6-2 or TRBV6-3 and TRBJ2-1; 14 positions agree with TRBD2. CDR1 and CDR2 from the germline V gene are MNHEY and SVGEGT. The ends lost 6 bases at V and 8 bases at J; junction bases unmatched: 6. The CDR3 extends over 15 amino acids. CDR3 residues: CASSPGTSGSDEQFF. The CDR3, as DNA: TGTGCCAGCAGCCCTGGGACTAGCGGGAGCGATGAGCAGTTCTTC.

The rearrangement uses TRBV20-1 and TRBJ1-6, with D uncertain. Per the germline V gene, CDR1 is DFQATT and CDR2 is SNEGSKA (reference sequence). The V and J ends lost 3 bases and 0 bases respectively, with 12 bases between them. This CDR3 is 16 amino acids long. The CDR3 reads CSASRGAYSYNSPLHF. For the CDR3, the DNA is TGCAGTGCTAGTCGGGGAGCCTACTCCTATAATTCACCCCTCCACTTT.

J is TRBJ2-2 and V is TRBV9; 8 positions match TRBD2. The J segment lost 0 bases and the V segment lost 0 bases, leaving 7 bases of the junction unmatched. From germline, CDR1 is SGDLS and CDR2 YYNGEE. The CDR3 covers 18 residues. The chain's CDR3 is CASSVGGGGRANTGELFF. CDR3 DNA: TGTGCCAGCAGCGTAGGGGGCGGGGGGCGAGCGAACACCGGGGAGCTGTTTTTT. Complete variable domain (other parts from reference TRBV9 and TRBJ2-2): DSGVTQTPKHLITATGQRVTLRCSPRSGDLSVYWYQQSLDQGLQFLIQYYNGEERAKGNILERFSAQQFPDLHSELNLSSLELGDSALYFCASSVGGGGRANTGELFFGEGSRLTVL.

This clonotype was picked up a small number of times. The J gene is TRBJ2-6, the V gene TRBV11-3; 7 bases are a match to TRBD2. The CDR3 is made up of 17 amino acids. In germline, CDR1 is SGHNT, CDR2 YENEEA. V was pared by 3 bases and J by 8 bases, with 13 bases of the junction left unmatched. The CDR3 loop is CASSFSGGYSETNVLTF. In nucleotides, the CDR3 is TGTGCCAGCAGCTTTTCGGGGGGTTATTCGGAAACCAACGTCCTGACTTTC. Filled out from reference TRBV11-3 and TRBJ2-6, the complete variable domain reads EAGVVQSPRYKIIEKKQPVAFWCNPISGHNTLYWYLQNLGQGPELLIRYENEEAVDDSQLPKDRFSAERLKGVDSTLKIQPAELGDSAVYLCASSFSGGYSETNVLTFGAGSRLTVL.